Listed below are T cell receptor beta chains from one sample, sequenced in a study of OX40 agonist ivuxolimab in advanced cancers. Some clones are missing from TCRdb's copy, which holds only in-frame ones; the method was immunoSEQ multiplex PCR. This sample has roughly 61,000 clones, with about 90% found just once. This material consisted of CD4+ or CD8+ T cells sorted from blood, taken in a trial of the OX40 agonist ivuxolimab. All receptors come from an adult with an advanced solid tumor such as melanoma, head and neck, liver or kidney cancer. Both conserved end residues are part of each CDR3. Each record gives: D gene, V gene, J gene, clone size, CDR3 protein, CDR3 DNA. The D gene is left open where the match is weak. Some rows mark clone size as missing; the rest say once, few, many or name a class of expanded clone.

d_call: -; v_call: TRBV28; j_call: TRBJ1-5; clone_size: -; cdr3_aa: CASSLATVTNQPQHF; cdr3_nt: TGTGCCAGCAGTTTAGCAACAGTCACCAATCAGCCCCAGCATTTT
d_call: TRBD2; v_call: TRBV2; j_call: TRBJ2-7; clone_size: once; cdr3_aa: CASSEREGLIEQYF; cdr3_nt: TGTGCCAGCAGTGAGAGGGAGGGGCTGATCGAGCAGTACTTC
d_call: TRBD1; v_call: TRBV7-2; j_call: TRBJ2-2; clone_size: -; cdr3_aa: CASSLVHVTGVPGELFF; cdr3_nt: TGTGCCAGCAGCTTAGTACACGTGACAGGGGTTCCCGGGGAGCTGTTTTTT
d_call: -; v_call: TRBV6-5; j_call: TRBJ1-1; clone_size: -; cdr3_aa: CASSPPAQIEAFF; cdr3_nt: TGTGCCAGCAGTCCCCCCGCGCAGATTGAAGCTTTCTTT
d_call: TRBD1; v_call: TRBV9; j_call: TRBJ1-5; clone_size: once; cdr3_aa: CASSDGTGSNQPQHF; cdr3_nt: TGTGCCAGCAGTGATGGGACAGGAAGCAATCAGCCCCAGCATTTT
d_call: -; v_call: TRBV7-9; j_call: TRBJ1-3; clone_size: -; cdr3_aa: CASSENSGDGNTIYF; cdr3_nt: TGTGCCAGCAGCGAGAACTCAGGGGACGGAAACACCATATATTTT
d_call: -; v_call: TRBV5-1; j_call: TRBJ2-7; clone_size: -; cdr3_aa: CASSKSTGTNSYEQYF; cdr3_nt: TGCGCCAGCAGCAAGTCCACCGGGACAAACTCCTACGAGCAGTACTTC
d_call: TRBD2; v_call: TRBV4-3; j_call: TRBJ2-7; clone_size: -; cdr3_aa: CASSPGTSVDYEQYF; cdr3_nt: TGCGCCAGCAGCCCCGGGACTAGCGTTGACTACGAGCAGTACTTC
d_call: -; v_call: TRBV5-1; j_call: TRBJ2-7; clone_size: few; cdr3_aa: CASSLGLGFSYEQYF; cdr3_nt: TGCGCCAGCAGCTTGGGATTGGGGTTCAGCTACGAGCAGTACTTC
d_call: -; v_call: TRBV7-3; j_call: TRBJ2-1; clone_size: -; cdr3_aa: CASSSPRDPNKQFF; cdr3_nt: TGTGCCAGCAGCTCGCCCCGGGATCCCAATAAGCAGTTCTTC
d_call: -; v_call: TRBV9; j_call: TRBJ1-3; clone_size: -; cdr3_aa: CASSGNRYSGNTIYF; cdr3_nt: TGTGCCAGCAGCGGGAACAGGTACTCTGGAAACACCATATATTTT
d_call: -; v_call: TRBV5-1; j_call: TRBJ2-3; clone_size: -; cdr3_aa: CASSLSDTQYF; cdr3_nt: TGCGCCAGCAGCTTATCAGATACGCAGTATTTT
d_call: TRBD2; v_call: TRBV5-1; j_call: TRBJ2-1; clone_size: once; cdr3_aa: CASSHPGGNEQFF; cdr3_nt: TGCGCCAGCAGCCACCCGGGGGGGAATGAGCAGTTCTTC
d_call: TRBD1; v_call: TRBV5-1; j_call: TRBJ2-1; clone_size: once; cdr3_aa: CASSRTGGTNEQFF; cdr3_nt: TGCGCCAGCAGTCGGACAGGGGGGACGAATGAGCAGTTCTTC
d_call: -; v_call: TRBV11-2; j_call: TRBJ1-4; clone_size: -; cdr3_aa: CASSLVIWGTNEKLFF; cdr3_nt: TGTGCCAGCAGCTTAGTAATTTGGGGGACTAATGAAAAACTGTTTTTT
d_call: -; v_call: TRBV30; j_call: TRBJ2-1; clone_size: -; cdr3_aa: CAWSVGLAPRDEQFF; cdr3_nt: TGTGCCTGGAGTGTAGGGCTAGCTCCTAGGGATGAGCAGTTCTTC
d_call: -; v_call: TRBV20-1; j_call: TRBJ2-1; clone_size: -; cdr3_aa: CSLTMVNEQFF; cdr3_nt: TGCAGTCTTACTATGGTCAATGAGCAGTTCTTC
d_call: -; v_call: TRBV11-2; j_call: TRBJ2-2; clone_size: -; cdr3_aa: CASNLRAGTGELFF; cdr3_nt: TGTGCCAGCAACTTACGGGCCGGGACCGGGGAGCTGTTTTTT
d_call: -; v_call: TRBV19; j_call: TRBJ1-5; clone_size: -; cdr3_aa: CASTLGGASNQPQHF; cdr3_nt: TGTGCCAGTACCTTGGGGGGGGCTAGCAATCAGCCCCAGCATTTT
d_call: -; v_call: TRBV2; j_call: TRBJ2-2; clone_size: -; cdr3_aa: CASSVGGGEKTGELFF; cdr3_nt: TGTGCCAGCAGCGTTGGGGGTGGAGAAAAAACCGGGGAGCTGTTTTTT
d_call: -; v_call: TRBV5-1; j_call: TRBJ1-5; clone_size: -; cdr3_aa: CASSLEVGGQPQHF; cdr3_nt: TGCGCCAGCAGCTTGGAGGTCGGGGGTCAGCCCCAGCATTTT